This record looks at one T cell receptor (delta chain) sequence and its context. Antigen: not known. This likely came from a read error, as a far larger clone is one base away. Other nucleotide sequences in the sample specify the same CDR3. TCRdb fed the multiplex PCR reads to CATT. The repertoire consists of 75,000 to 100,000 delta-chain clones, with approximately 1.5% occurring once and the leading ten covering just under 9%. This sample was taken from a study of γδ T cells in repeated Plasmodium falciparum infection. Findings of the study overall: Vdelta2-negative gammadelta repertoires, largely Vdelta1+, seemingly showed infection-driven waves of new clonal selection.

Flow sorting of PBMC yielded separate Vgamma9/Vdelta2+ and Vdelta2-negative gammadelta T cell populations for bulk repertoire analysis. CDR1 is TSWWSYY, CDR2 QGS, per germline. The CDR3 extends over 22 amino acids. The sequence came from a pool of human donors (malaria-infected and uninfected, not separated). The chain joins TRDV1 to TRDJ1; D gene ambiguous. Sequencing was performed on gamma-delta T cells from blood. The CDR3 region is CALGDYHRPTYDWTGATNKLIF. The CDR3 DNA follows: TGTGCTCTTGGGGACTACCACCGCCCCACGTACGATTGGACGGGCGCCACCAATAAACTCATCTTT.